One sample yielded the 30 T cell receptor beta chains listed below, sequenced in a study of T cell responses to AZD1222 COVID-19 vaccine. Generated by immunoSEQ multiplex PCR, the TCRdb table keeps only in-frame clones and is missing some. This sample has some 90,000 clones, with more than 70% found just once. Source: peripheral blood, taken on day 0 of AZD1222 vaccination. The receptors shown here come from an adult in good health.

The V gene is TRBV21-1, the J gene TRBJ2-1. TRBV21-1 is designated a pseudogene. The CDR3 has 14 amino acids. In DNA, the CDR3 is TGTGCCAGCAGCAAATTTACCCGATCCGATGAGCAGTTCTTC. It codes for CASSKFTRSDEQFF.

This clone was detected only once. The rearrangement links TRBV7-2 to TRBJ1-2; D perhaps matches TRBD1 (5 bases). Trimming shortened V by 1 base and J by 4 bases, and 13 bases separated the two germline ends. The CDR3 runs 15 residues. Per the germline V gene, CDR1 is SGHTA and CDR2 is FQGNSA. Here the CDR3 reads CASSLGGNGAYGYTF. The CDR3 coding sequence is TGTGCCAGCAGCTTAGGCGGGAACGGGGCCTATGGCTACACCTTC.

The genes are TRBV18 and TRBJ2-7, with TRBD1 matching 7 bases. The V and J ends lost 3 bases and 2 bases, in that order; junction bases with no gene match: 10. Germline lookup yields CDR1 KGHSH and CDR2 LQKENI. The CDR3 has 16 residues. In DNA, the CDR3 is TGTGCCAGCTCACCCTTGGACAGGAGGCAAACCTACGAGCAGTACTTC. Translating it yields CASSPLDRRQTYEQYF.

The CDR3 nucleotides read TGTGCCAGCTCGGGGGGGGCCGGGACGTCCGACACTGAAGCTTTCTTT. Translated: CASSGGAGTSDTEAFF. This rearrangement joins TRBV11-2 to TRBJ1-1; a weak D match, TRBD1 (6 bases). Trimming stripped 8 bases from V and 3 bases from J, with 22 bases between. The CDR3 is made up of 16 amino acids. Germline CDR1 reads SGHAT; CDR2 reads FQNNGV. The full variable domain, with the rest looked up from reference TRBV11-2 and TRBJ1-1, is EAGVAQSPRYKIIEKRQSVAFWCNPISGHATLYWYQQILGQGPKLLIQFQNNGVVDDSQLPKDRFSAERLKGVDSTLKIQPAKLEDSAVYLCASSGGAGTSDTEAFFGQGTRLTVV.

This rearrangement joins TRBV4-1 to TRBJ1-2, with D unresolved. Trimming stripped 6 bases from V and 4 bases from J, with 18 bases between. This CDR3 region has 15 residues. Germline lookup yields CDR1 MGHRA and CDR2 YSYEKL. CDR3 amino acids: CASRFGPTEGYGYTF. The CDR3 nucleotides are TGCGCCAGCAGGTTCGGACCCACGGAGGGCTATGGCTACACCTTC.

The chain carries TRBV28 and TRBJ2-5, with D perhaps TRBD2 (5 bases). V was cut by 7 bases and J by 1 base, with 16 bases left in between. Germline V CDR1 and CDR2: MDHEN, SYDVKM. The CDR3 spans 15 residues. CDR3 coding DNA: TGTGCCAGCACCCCAGGCGAGGGTCTCCAAGAGACCCAGTACTTC. Encoded protein: CASTPGEGLQETQYF.

The sample holds one count of this clone. The chain carries TRBV11-2 and TRBJ1-6, with TRBD1 identical over 7 bases. Per the germline V gene, CDR1 is SGHAT and CDR2 is FQNNGV. This CDR3 comprises 18 residues. Unmatched junction bases numbered 13, after V lost 7 bases and J lost 1 base. The CDR3 sequence is CASTLRTGSNSYNSPLHF. The CDR3 coding sequence is TGTGCCAGCACCCTCCGGACAGGATCGAATTCCTATAATTCACCCCTCCACTTT.

In DNA form, the CDR3 reads TGTGCCAGCCGAGGAGGGAAGGACCAGCCCCAGCATTTT. Its protein is CASRGGKDQPQHF. The J gene is TRBJ1-5, the V gene TRBV6-5; D gene unclear. The CDR3 sequence is 13 residues long. Germline V gives CDR1 MNHEY, CDR2 SVGAGI. Trimming cost V 8 bases and J 7 bases, with 15 bases left between them.

The J gene is TRBJ1-2, the V gene TRBV6-5, with D uncertain. The V and J ends lost 7 bases and 4 bases respectively, with 13 bases between them. CDR1 is MNHEY, CDR2 SVGAGI, per germline. CDR3 length equals 13 residues. CDR3 in DNA: TGTGCCAGCACCGAGCGACCGAGCTATGGCTACACCTTC. As protein: CASTERPSYGYTF.

The V call is TRBV4-3, the J call TRBJ2-5; 7 bases match TRBD1. The CDR3 spans 14 residues. Trimming cost V 4 bases and J 2 bases; bases outside gene matches: 4. Germline loops: CDR1 LGHNA, CDR2 YSLEER. The CDR3 DNA reads as TGCGCCAGCAGCCCAGGACAGGCACAAGAGACCCAGTACTTC. Protein product: CASSPGQAQETQYF.

V is TRBV6-2 or TRBV6-3 and J is TRBJ1-5, with 7 bases lining up with TRBD1. The ends lost 0 bases at V and 5 bases at J; junction bases unmatched: 10. This CDR3 has 17 amino acids. Germline assignment: CDR1 MNHEY and CDR2 SVGEGT. The CDR3 spells CASSYSQLTGSDQPQHF. The CDR3 region has the DNA TGTGCCAGCAGTTACTCCCAATTGACAGGGTCCGATCAGCCCCAGCATTTT.

The chain recombines TRBV6-2 or TRBV6-3 with TRBJ1-2; no clear D gene. V was cut by 5 bases and J by 4 bases, with 11 bases left in between. The CDR3 is 13 amino acids. From germline, CDR1 is MNHEY and CDR2 SVGEGT. As DNA, the CDR3 is TGTGCCAGCAGTGACCGTACAGCCTATGGCTACACCTTC. It encodes CASSDRTAYGYTF.

This sequence joins TRBV6-6 and TRBJ2-2; TRBD2 matches 10 bases. CDR1 MNHNY and CDR2 SVGAGI come from the germline V gene (reference sequence). The CDR3 loop spans 16 amino acids. The V gene end was trimmed by 6 bases and the J gene end by 1 base; junction bases not matched to a gene: 5. In nucleotides, the CDR3 is TGTGCCAGCAGCCCCCGACTAGCGGGGAACACCGGGGAGCTGTTTTTT. This translates into CASSPRLAGNTGELFF.

The chain is built from TRBV28 and TRBJ1-3; no firm D call. V was clipped by 5 bases and J by 3 bases, with 8 bases between them. The CDR3 is 13 amino acids. Germline V lookup: CDR1 MDHEN, CDR2 SYDVKM. CDR3 sequence (DNA): TGTGCCAGCAGTAAAGGGATTGGAAACACCATATATTTT. Translation: CASSKGIGNTIYF.

The chain links TRBV3-1 (or the pseudogene TRBV3-2) to TRBJ1-1; 7 nucleotides agree with TRBD1. V shed 4 bases and J 4 bases; nucleotides not matched to a gene: 6. Germline V gene lookup returns CDR1 LGHDT and CDR2 YNNKEL (reference sequence). This CDR3 has 14 amino acids. For the CDR3, the DNA is TGTGCCAGCAGCCTAACACAGGGGAGCACTGAAGCTTTCTTT. It is translated as CASSLTQGSTEAFF.

The count of this clone is one. The rearrangement uses TRBV3-1 (or the pseudogene TRBV3-2) and TRBJ1-6, with TRBD1 as a possible D gene (5 bases). Germline assignment: CDR1 LGHDT and CDR2 YNNKEL (reference sequence). Trimming cost V 0 bases and J 7 bases, with 16 bases left between them. The CDR3 sequence is 17 residues long. The CDR3 sequence: CASSQDPRVIPNSPLHF. The DNA of the CDR3 is TGTGCCAGCAGCCAAGATCCCAGGGTGATCCCGAATTCACCCCTCCACTTT.

The DNA of the CDR3 is TGTGCCAGCAGCTTAGCGGGAGGTCCCCAAGAGACCCAGTACTTC. Its translation: CASSLAGGPQETQYF. V and J are TRBV5-4 and TRBJ2-5; 9 bases are a match to TRBD2. Germline V gene data show CDR1 as SGHNT and CDR2 as YYREEE (reference sequence). V lost 2 bases and J lost 1; bases outside the gene matches: 3. The CDR3 has 15 amino acids.

This clone was seen more than once but under ten times. This chain joins TRBV28 and TRBJ1-6; D call uncertain. This CDR3 is built from 17 residues. Germline V CDR1 and CDR2: MDHEN, SYDVKM. The V end lost 5 bases, the J end lost 0 bases, and 14 bases lay between the germline ends. CDR3 coding DNA: TGTGCCAGCAGTGAGACACCTCAGAGCTCCTATAATTCACCCCTCCACTTT. Amino acids: CASSETPQSSYNSPLHF.

This clone came up a few times. The genes are TRBV19 and TRBJ1-5, with 7 bases matching TRBD1. V lost 7 bases and J lost 2; bases outside the gene matches: 8. Germline V gene data show CDR1 as LNHDA and CDR2 as SQIVND (reference sequence). This CDR3 region has 15 residues. The CDR3 protein is CASTVDREGNQPQHF. The CDR3 DNA sequence: TGTGCCAGTACCGTAGACAGGGAGGGCAATCAGCCCCAGCATTTT.

The genes are TRBV6-5 and TRBJ2-1; perhaps TRBD2 as D (6 bases). Germline CDR1 MNHEY, CDR2 SVGAGI. This CDR3 is 13 amino acids long. Deletions cut 9 bases from V and 0 bases from J, with 9 bases between. The CDR3 spells CASIADSYNEQFF. The CDR3 DNA is TGTGCCAGTATAGCGGACTCCTACAATGAGCAGTTCTTC.

Only one count was recorded for this clone. Written as DNA, the CDR3 is TGTGCCAGCAGTATGGGACAGCTCAATTCACCCCTCCACTTT. Residues: CASSMGQLNSPLHF. The chain has TRBV2 and TRBJ1-6, with 7 positions matching TRBD1. CDR1 and CDR2 from the germline V gene are SNHLY and FYNNEI. The ends lost 5 bases at V and 7 bases at J; junction bases unmatched: 5. There are 14 residues in the CDR3.

This sequence joins TRBV7-2 and TRBJ2-1; tentative D call: TRBD2 (6 bases). Trimming pared 1 base from V and 0 bases from J, leaving 16 bases between. The germline V gene has CDR1 SGHTA and CDR2 FQGNSA. The CDR3 loop spans 18 amino acids. CDR3 sequence: CASSLGRRRDSSYNEQFF. The CDR3 DNA sequence: TGTGCCAGCAGCTTAGGCCGCCGGCGGGATAGCTCCTACAATGAGCAGTTCTTC.

This chain links TRBV7-2 with TRBJ2-7; D unresolved. Germline V gene data show CDR1 as SGHTA and CDR2 as FQGNSA. This CDR3 contains 12 residues. Trimming cost V 2 bases and J 2 bases, with 4 bases left between them. The CDR3 protein is CASSLNTYEQYF. CDR3 sequence (DNA): TGTGCCAGCAGCTTAAACACCTACGAGCAGTACTTC.

The count of this clone is one. V is TRBV12-3 or TRBV12-4 and J is TRBJ1-1; D is undetermined. The CDR3 has 13 amino acids. Trimming shortened V by 3 bases and J by 6 bases, and 11 bases separated the two germline ends. The CDR3 protein is CASSLVPLAEAFF. CDR3 DNA: TGTGCCAGCAGTTTGGTCCCGTTGGCTGAAGCTTTCTTT.

This clone was picked up a small number of times. DNA of the CDR3: TGTGCCAGCAGTGGAGGGGGTCTCAATCAGCCCCAGCATTTT. Translated, it gives CASSGGGLNQPQHF. The chain carries TRBV28 and TRBJ1-5, with D tentatively TRBD1 (6 bases). V shed 5 bases and J shed 3 bases, with 11 bases lying between them. This CDR3 comprises 14 residues. Germline V gives CDR1 MDHEN, CDR2 SYDVKM. The full variable domain, completed using reference TRBV28 and TRBJ1-5, is DVKVTQSSRYLVKRTGEKVFLECVQDMDHENMFWYRQDPGLGLRLIYFSYDVKMKEKGDIPEGYSVSREKKERFSLILESASTNQTSMYLCASSGGGLNQPQHFGDGTRLSIL.

This sequence joins TRBV5-1 and TRBJ1-6; no clear D gene. The germline V and J ends were trimmed by 0 bases and 6 bases, with 7 bases remaining between them. Germline lookup yields CDR1 SGHRS and CDR2 YFSETQ. The length of the CDR3 is 14 residues. The CDR3 sequence: CASSLEGSNSPLHF. For the CDR3, the DNA is TGCGCCAGCAGCTTGGAGGGTAGTAATTCACCCCTCCACTTT.

The rearrangement joins TRBV19 to TRBJ1-5; the D is unclear. The CDR3 has 12 residues. The germline gives CDR1 LNHDA, CDR2 SQIVND (reference sequence). V was shortened by 7 bases and J by 9 bases, with 13 bases between the two germline ends. CDR3 region: CASTRGYWPQHF. CDR3 nucleotides: TGTGCCAGTACCAGAGGGTACTGGCCCCAGCATTTT.

V and J are TRBV5-4 and TRBJ1-3; D gene unclear. From germline, CDR1 is SGHNT and CDR2 YYREEE (reference sequence). There are 14 residues in the CDR3. V was cut by 4 bases and J by 1 base, with 9 bases left in between. This chain's CDR3 is CASSRRESGNTIYF. The CDR3 DNA reads TGTGCCAGCAGCCGCAGAGAGTCTGGAAACACCATATATTTT.

This clone appeared once. The chain couples TRBV7-2 to TRBJ2-1, with D unclear. Trimming shortened V by 5 bases and J by 0 bases, and 17 bases separated the two germline ends. There are 17 residues in the CDR3. Looked up from germline, CDR1 is SGHTA and CDR2 is FQGNSA. The CDR3 spells CASSAQLTRSSYNEQFF. The CDR3 DNA reads as TGTGCCAGCAGCGCCCAGCTCACACGGAGCTCCTACAATGAGCAGTTCTTC.

The CDR3 DNA reads TGTGCCACCAGCAGAGATACCTTAAATTCACCCCTCCACTTT. Translation: CATSRDTLNSPLHF. The rearrangement joins TRBV15 to TRBJ1-6; D unresolved. The CDR3 length is 14 residues. Germline V gene lookup returns CDR1 LNHNV and CDR2 YYDKDF (reference sequence). V shed 0 bases and J shed 7 bases, with 7 bases lying between them.